This T cell receptor (beta chain) was found in a study of OX40 agonist ivuxolimab in advanced cancers. The assay was immunoSEQ multiplex PCR, and TCRdb's table has in-frame clones only and misses some. The sample holds 77,000 or so clones, around nine tenths seen once. V lost 0 bases to trimming and J lost 14 bases, with 11 bases between them. This CDR3 comprises 12 residues. Looked up from germline, CDR1 is KGHSH and CDR2 is LQKENI. The chain has TRBV18 and TRBJ2-1; TRBD2 might be the D (5 bases). This TCR was recovered from an adult with an advanced solid tumor such as melanoma, head and neck, liver or kidney cancer. Sequencing was performed on CD4+ or CD8+ T cells sorted from blood, taken in a trial of the OX40 agonist ivuxolimab. The DNA of the CDR3 is TGTGCCAGCTCACCACCGGATTCGGAGGAGTTCTTC. Translating it yields CASSPPDSEEFF.